This T cell receptor beta chain was captured by sequencing in a study of blood T cell repertoires in COVID-19. TCRdb keeps only in-frame clones here, not all; method: immunoSEQ multiplex PCR. The sample consists of roughly 190,000 clones, 80% to 95% of them appearing once. The TCR comes from a man in his fifties or sixties with acute or convalescent COVID-19. Sequenced material: peripheral blood.

CDR3 sequence: CASSHPRDRGSYEQYV. Here the CDR3 DNA reads TGTGCCAGCAGCCACCCCCGGGACAGGGGTTCCTACGAGCAGTACGTC. The chain joins TRBV6-4 to TRBJ2-7, with 10 bases that match TRBD1. CDR1 and CDR2 (germline): MRHNA, SNTAGT. J gave up 1 base and V 6 bases, and 9 bases lay outside the gene matches. The CDR3 consists of 16 residues.